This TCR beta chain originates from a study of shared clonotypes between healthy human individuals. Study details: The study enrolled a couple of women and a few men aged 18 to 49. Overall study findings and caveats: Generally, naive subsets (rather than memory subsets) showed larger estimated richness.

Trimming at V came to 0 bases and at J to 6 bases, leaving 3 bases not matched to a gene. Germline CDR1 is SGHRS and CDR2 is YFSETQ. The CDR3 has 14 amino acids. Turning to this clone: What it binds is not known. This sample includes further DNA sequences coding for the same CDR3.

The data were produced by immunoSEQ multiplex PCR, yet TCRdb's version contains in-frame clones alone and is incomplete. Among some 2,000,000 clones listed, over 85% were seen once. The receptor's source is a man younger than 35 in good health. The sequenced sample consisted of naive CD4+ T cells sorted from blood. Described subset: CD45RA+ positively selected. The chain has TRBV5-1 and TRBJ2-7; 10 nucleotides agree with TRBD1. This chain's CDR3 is CASSLGQGASEQYF. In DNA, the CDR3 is TGCGCCAGCAGCTTGGGACAGGGGGCAAGCGAGCAGTACTTC. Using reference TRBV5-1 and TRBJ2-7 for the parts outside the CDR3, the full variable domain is KAGVTQTPRYLIKTRGQQVTLSCSPISGHRSVSWYQQTPGQGLQFLFEYFSETQRNKGNFPGRFSGRQFSNSRSEMNVSTLELGDSALYLCASSLGQGASEQYFGPGTRLTVT.